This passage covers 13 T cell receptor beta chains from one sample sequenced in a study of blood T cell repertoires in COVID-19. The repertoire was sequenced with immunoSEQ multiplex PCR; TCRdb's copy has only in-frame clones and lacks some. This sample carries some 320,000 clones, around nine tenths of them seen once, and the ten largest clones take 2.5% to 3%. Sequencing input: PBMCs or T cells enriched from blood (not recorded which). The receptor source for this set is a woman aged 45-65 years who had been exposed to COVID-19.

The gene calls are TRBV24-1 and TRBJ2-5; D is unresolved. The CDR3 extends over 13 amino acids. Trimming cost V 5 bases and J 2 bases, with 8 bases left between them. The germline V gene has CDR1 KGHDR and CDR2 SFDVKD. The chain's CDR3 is CATSAGRQETQYF. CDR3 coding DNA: TGTGCCACCAGTGCAGGTCGACAAGAGACCCAGTACTTC.

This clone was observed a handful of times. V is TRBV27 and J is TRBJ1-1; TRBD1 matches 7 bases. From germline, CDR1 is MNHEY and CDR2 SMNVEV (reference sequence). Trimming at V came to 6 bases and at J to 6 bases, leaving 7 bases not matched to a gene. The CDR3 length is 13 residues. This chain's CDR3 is CASSRQGDPEAFF. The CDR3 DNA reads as TGTGCCAGCAGCCGACAGGGTGATCCTGAAGCTTTCTTT.

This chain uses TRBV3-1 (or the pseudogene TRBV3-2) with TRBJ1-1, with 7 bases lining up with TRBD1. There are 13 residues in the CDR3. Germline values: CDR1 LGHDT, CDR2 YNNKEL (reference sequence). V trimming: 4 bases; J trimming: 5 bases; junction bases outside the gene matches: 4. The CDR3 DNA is TGTGCCAGCAGCCGCATGACAGGGACTGAAGCTTTCTTT. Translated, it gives CASSRMTGTEAFF.

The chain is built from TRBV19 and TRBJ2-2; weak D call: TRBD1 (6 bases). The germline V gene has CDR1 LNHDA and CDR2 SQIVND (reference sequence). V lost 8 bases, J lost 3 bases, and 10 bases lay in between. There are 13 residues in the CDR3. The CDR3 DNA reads TGTGCCAGTCCGGACAGATACACCGGGGAGCTGTTTTTT. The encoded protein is CASPDRYTGELFF. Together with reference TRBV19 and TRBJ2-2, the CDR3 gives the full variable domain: DGGITQSPKYLFRKEGQNVTLSCEQNLNHDAMYWYRQDPGQGLRLIYYSQIVNDFQKGDIAEGYSVSREKKESFPLTVTSAQKNPTAFYLCASPDRYTGELFFGEGSRLTVL.

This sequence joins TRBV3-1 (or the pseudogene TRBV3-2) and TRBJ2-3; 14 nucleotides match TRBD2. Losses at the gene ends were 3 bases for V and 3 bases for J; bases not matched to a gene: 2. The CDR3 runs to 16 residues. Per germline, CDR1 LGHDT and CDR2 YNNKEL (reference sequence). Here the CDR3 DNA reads TGTGCCAGCAGCCAGACTAGCGGGGGGGCAACAGATACGCAGTATTTT. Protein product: CASSQTSGGATDTQYF.

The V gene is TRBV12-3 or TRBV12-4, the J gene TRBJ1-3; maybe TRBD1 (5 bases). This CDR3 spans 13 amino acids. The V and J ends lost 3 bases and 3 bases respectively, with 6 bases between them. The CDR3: CASSLGLGNTIYF. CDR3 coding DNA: TGTGCCAGCAGTTTGGGGCTTGGAAACACCATATATTTT.

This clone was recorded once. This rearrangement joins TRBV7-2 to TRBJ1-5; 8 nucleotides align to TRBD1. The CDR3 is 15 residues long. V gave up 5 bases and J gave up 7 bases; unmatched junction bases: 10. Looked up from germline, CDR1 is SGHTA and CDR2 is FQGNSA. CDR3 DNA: TGTGCCAGCAGCGGAGCCTCAGGGGGCTGGCAGCCCCAGCATTTT. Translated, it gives CASSGASGGWQPQHF.

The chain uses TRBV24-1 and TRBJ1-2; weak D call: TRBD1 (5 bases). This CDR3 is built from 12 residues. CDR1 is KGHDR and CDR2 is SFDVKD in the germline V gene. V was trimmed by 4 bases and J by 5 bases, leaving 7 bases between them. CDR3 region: CATSEAGYGYTF. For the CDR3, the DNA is TGTGCCACCAGTGAAGCAGGGTATGGCTACACCTTC.

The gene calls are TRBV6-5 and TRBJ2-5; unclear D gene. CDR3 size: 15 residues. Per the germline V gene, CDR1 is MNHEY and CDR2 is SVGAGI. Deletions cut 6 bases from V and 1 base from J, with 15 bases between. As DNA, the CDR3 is TGTGCCAGCAGCCAGCCTACACGGAGCCAAGAGACCCAGTACTTC. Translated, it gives CASSQPTRSQETQYF.

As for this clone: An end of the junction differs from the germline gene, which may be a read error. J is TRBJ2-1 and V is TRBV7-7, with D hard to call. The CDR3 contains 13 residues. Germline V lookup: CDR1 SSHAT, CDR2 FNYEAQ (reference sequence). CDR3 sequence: CASSSDVENEQFF. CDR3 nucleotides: TGTGCTAGCAGCTCAGACGTGGAGAATGAGCAGTTCTTC.

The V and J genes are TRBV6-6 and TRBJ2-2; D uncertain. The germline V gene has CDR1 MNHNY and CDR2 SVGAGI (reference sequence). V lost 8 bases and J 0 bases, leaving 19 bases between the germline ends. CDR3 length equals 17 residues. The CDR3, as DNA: TGTGCCAGCCGTCCAGCATCAGGCTCCGCGAACACCGGGGAGCTGTTTTTT. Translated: CASRPASGSANTGELFF.

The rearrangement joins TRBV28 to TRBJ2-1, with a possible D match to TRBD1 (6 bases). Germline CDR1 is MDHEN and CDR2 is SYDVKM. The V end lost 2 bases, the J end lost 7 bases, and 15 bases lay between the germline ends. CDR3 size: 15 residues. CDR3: CASSLRNLRGNEQFF. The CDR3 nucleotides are TGTGCCAGCAGTTTACGTAACCTCAGGGGTAATGAGCAGTTCTTC.

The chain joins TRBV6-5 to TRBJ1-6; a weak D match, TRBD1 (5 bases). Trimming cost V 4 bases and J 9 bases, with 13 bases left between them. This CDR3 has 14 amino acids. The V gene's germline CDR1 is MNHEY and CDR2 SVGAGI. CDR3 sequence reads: CASSSQGLGSPLHF. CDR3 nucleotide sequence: TGTGCCAGCAGTTCTCAGGGTTTGGGTTCACCCCTCCACTTT.